This entry lists 5 T cell receptor beta chains sequenced from one sample in a study of metastatic and nonmetastatic thyroid tumors. TCRdb redid the clone calls on the PCR reads using MiXCR. Of about 16,000 clones listed, about 25% are singletons. Nobody among the patients had been given any treatment before thyroid surgery. Specimen: adjacent normal tissue. The receptors were sampled from a female donor with papillary thyroid cancer or a benign thyroid nodule (not recorded which). Some clones in this sample may be carry-over from other donors' samples.

Many counts were recorded for this clone. The V and J genes are TRBV19 and TRBJ2-1; D is undetermined. Germline V CDR1 and CDR2: LNHDA, SQIVND (reference sequence). The CDR3 length is 12 residues. Trimming took 4 bases from V and 3 from J, leaving 4 bases between them. In nucleotides, the CDR3 is TGTGCCAGTAGTAGGGGCTACAATGAGCAGTTCTTC. Protein product: CASSRGYNEQFF.

This clone was counted only a few times. This chain uses TRBV28 with TRBJ1-2, with D possibly being TRBD1 (6 bases). CDR3 length equals 15 residues. Between the trimmed V and J ends, which lost 5 bases and 0 bases, there was a span of 13 bases. CDR1 MDHEN and CDR2 SYDVKM come from the germline V gene. The CDR3 here is CASSVDSLANYGYTF. CDR3 sequence (DNA): TGTGCCAGCAGTGTGGACAGTCTAGCTAACTATGGCTACACCTTC.

The chain combines TRBV5-1 with TRBJ2-7, with a tentative D call TRBD1 (6 bases). Germline V gives CDR1 SGHRS, CDR2 YFSETQ. This CDR3 comprises 19 residues. Trimming cost V 2 bases and J 0 bases, with 24 bases left between them. The CDR3 reads CASSFVPMGHILYSYEQYF. CDR3 bases: TGCGCCAGCAGCTTTGTACCTATGGGACACATCCTATACTCCTACGAGCAGTACTTC. Variable domain in full (rest from reference TRBV5-1 and TRBJ2-7): KAGVTQTPRYLIKTRGQQVTLSCSPISGHRSVSWYQQTPGQGLQFLFEYFSETQRNKGNFPGRFSGRQFSNSRSEMNVSTLELGDSALYLCASSFVPMGHILYSYEQYFGPGTRLTVT.

This clone was seen a handful of times. The CDR3 here is CASSVRGDNEQFF. The DNA for the CDR3 is TGTGCCAGCAGCGTACGGGGGGACAATGAGCAGTTCTTC. The chain employs TRBV12-3 or TRBV12-4 and TRBJ2-1, with TRBD2 identical over 7 bases. J lost 5 bases, V lost 6 bases, and 4 bases had no gene match. CDR3 size: 13 residues.

This clone was found a few times. The J gene is TRBJ2-1, the V gene TRBV3-1, with TRBD2 as a possible D gene (5 bases). The germline V gene encodes CDR1 LGHDT and CDR2 YNNKEL (reference sequence). V dropped 4 bases and J dropped 9 bases, with 10 bases sitting between them. The CDR3 sequence is 12 residues long. The CDR3: CASSLSSGEQFF. For the CDR3, the DNA is TGTGCCAGCAGCCTATCCAGCGGTGAGCAGTTCTTC.